This T cell receptor beta chain was identified during a study of cytotoxic CD8 clonotypes in ibrutinib-treated CLL. Germline V gene data show CDR1 as SGHRS and CDR2 as YFSETQ. The CDR3 has 15 residues. Trimming took 4 bases from V and 4 from J, leaving 16 bases between them. Sequencing was performed with immunoSEQ multiplex PCR; in TCRdb, only in-frame clones are kept and a portion is missing. In the table there are roughly 200,000 clones, just under 80% of which are singletons. Cryopreserved PBMCs were the source of approximately 2 micrograms of genomic DNA, which went to TCR beta libraries. Sequencing was performed on PBMCs, taken after 12 months of ibrutinib treatment. The origin of this receptor is a human donor with chronic lymphocytic leukemia. V gene TRBV5-1 combines with J gene TRBJ2-3, with D tentatively TRBD1 (6 bases). For the CDR3, the DNA is TGCGCCAGCAGCCCCGACGGGACATCGGCAGATACGCAGTATTTT. Protein sequence: CASSPDGTSADTQYF. The whole variable domain, filled in from reference TRBV5-1 and TRBJ2-3, reads KAGVTQTPRYLIKTRGQQVTLSCSPISGHRSVSWYQQTPGQGLQFLFEYFSETQRNKGNFPGRFSGRQFSNSRSEMNVSTLELGDSALYLCASSPDGTSADTQYFGPGTRLTVL.